The source of this T cell receptor beta chain is a study of naive and memory T cell subsets. The V gene lost 4 bases and the J gene lost 9 bases, with 19 bases spanning the gap. The CDR3 sequence is 14 residues long. The germline V gene has CDR1 MNHEY and CDR2 SMNVEV (reference sequence). Separate alpha and beta amplification began at the second PCR step. This clonotype was seen more than once but under ten times. Its antigen remains unidentified. Study-wide results and limits: A few larger clonotypes appeared in naive repertoires, especially CD8, possibly memory cells re-expressing CD45RA.

Both TRBC1 and TRBC2 were covered by a beta constant-region primer of two equimolar oligonucleotides. Nested alpha and beta constant-region primers with the SP2 primer drove four PCR rounds on ligated cDNA. A single record per CDR3 protein comes from TCRdb applying MiXCR to the UMI-ligation and nested PCR reads. This repertoire shows approximately 140,000 distinct CDR3 sequences, about 23% found once; its top ten account for 0.085% to 0.11%. Sequencing was performed on naive CD4+ T cells from blood. The receptor was derived from a human donor in good health. The chain couples TRBV27 to TRBJ2-7, with D perhaps being TRBD1 or TRBD2 (5 bases each). The CDR3 region has the DNA TGTGCCAGCAGTTACCTTGGGGGAAGGAAGGGGCAGTACTTC. Translated: CASSYLGGRKGQYF.